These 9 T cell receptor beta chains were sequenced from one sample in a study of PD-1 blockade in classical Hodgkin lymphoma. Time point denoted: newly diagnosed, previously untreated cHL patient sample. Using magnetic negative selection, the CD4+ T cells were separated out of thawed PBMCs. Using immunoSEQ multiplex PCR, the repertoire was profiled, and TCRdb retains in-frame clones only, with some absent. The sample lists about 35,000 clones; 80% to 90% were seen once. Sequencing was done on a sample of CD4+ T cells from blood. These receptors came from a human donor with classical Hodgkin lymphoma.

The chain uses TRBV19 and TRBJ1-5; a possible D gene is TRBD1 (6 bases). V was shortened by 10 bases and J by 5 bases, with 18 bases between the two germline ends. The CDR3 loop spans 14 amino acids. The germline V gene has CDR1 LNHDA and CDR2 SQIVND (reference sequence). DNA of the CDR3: TGTGCCACTACCAGAAACAGGGATTATCAGCCCCAGCATTTT. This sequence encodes CATTRNRDYQPQHF.

CDR3 residues: CASSPKGYEQFF. In DNA form, the CDR3 reads TGTGCCAGTAGTCCAAAGGGATATGAGCAGTTCTTC. The chain carries TRBV19 and TRBJ2-1; D remains ambiguous. Germline V gives CDR1 LNHDA, CDR2 SQIVND (reference sequence). V lost 5 bases, J lost 8 bases, and 10 bases lay in between. CDR3 length: 12 residues.

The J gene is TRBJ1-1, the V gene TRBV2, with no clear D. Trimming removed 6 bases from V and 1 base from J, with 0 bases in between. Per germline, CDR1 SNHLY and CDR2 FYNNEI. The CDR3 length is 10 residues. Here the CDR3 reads CASRNTEAFF. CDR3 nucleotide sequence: TGTGCCAGCAGGAACACTGAAGCTTTCTTT.

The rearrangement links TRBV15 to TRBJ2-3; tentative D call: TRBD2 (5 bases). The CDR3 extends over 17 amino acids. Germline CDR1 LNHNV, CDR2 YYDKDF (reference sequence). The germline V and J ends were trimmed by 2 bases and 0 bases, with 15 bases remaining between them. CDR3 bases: TGTGCCACCAGCAGACCCGGGGAGAGCTTTAGCACAGATACGCAGTATTTT. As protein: CATSRPGESFSTDTQYF. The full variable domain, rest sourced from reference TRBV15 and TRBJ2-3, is DAMVIQNPRYQVTQFGKPVTLSCSQTLNHNVMYWYQQKSSQAPKLLFHYYDKDFNNEADTPDNFQSRRPNTSFCFLDIRSPGLGDTAMYLCATSRPGESFSTDTQYFGPGTRLTVL.

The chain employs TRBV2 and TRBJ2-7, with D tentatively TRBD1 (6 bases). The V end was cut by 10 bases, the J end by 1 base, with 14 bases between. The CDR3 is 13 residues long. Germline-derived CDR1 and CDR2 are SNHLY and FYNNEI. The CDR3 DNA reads TGTGCCACCTCCGGGACATCATCCTACGAGCAGTACTTC. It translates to CATSGTSSYEQYF.

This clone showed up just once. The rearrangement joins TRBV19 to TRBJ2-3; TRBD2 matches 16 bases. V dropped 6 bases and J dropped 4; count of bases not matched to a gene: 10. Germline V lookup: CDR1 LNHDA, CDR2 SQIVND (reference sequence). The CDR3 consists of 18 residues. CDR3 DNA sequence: TGTGCCAGTAGCACACCCCTGGGACTAGCGGGAGGGGCAGATACGCAGTATTTT. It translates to CASSTPLGLAGGADTQYF.

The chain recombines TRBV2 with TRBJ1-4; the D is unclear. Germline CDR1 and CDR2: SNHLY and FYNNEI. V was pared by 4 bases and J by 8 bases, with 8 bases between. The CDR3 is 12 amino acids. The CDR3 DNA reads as TGTGCCAGCAGTGCCATACCAGAAAAACTGTTTTTT. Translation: CASSAIPEKLFF. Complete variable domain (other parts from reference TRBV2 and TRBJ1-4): EPEVTQTPSHQVTQMGQEVILRCVPISNHLYFYWYRQILGQKVEFLVSFYNNEISEKSEIFDDQFSVERPDGSNFTLKIRSTKLEDSAMYFCASSAIPEKLFFGSGTQLSVL.

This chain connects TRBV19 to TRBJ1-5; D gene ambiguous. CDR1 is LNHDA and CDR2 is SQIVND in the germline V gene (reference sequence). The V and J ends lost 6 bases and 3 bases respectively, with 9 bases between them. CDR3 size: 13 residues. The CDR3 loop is CASRPQANQPQHF. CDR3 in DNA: TGTGCCAGTAGGCCACAAGCCAATCAGCCCCAGCATTTT.

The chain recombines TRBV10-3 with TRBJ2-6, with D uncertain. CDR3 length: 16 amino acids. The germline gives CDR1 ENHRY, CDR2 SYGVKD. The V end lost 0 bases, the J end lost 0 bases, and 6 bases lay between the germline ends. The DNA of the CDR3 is TGTGCCATCAGTGAGTCACTTCGCTCTGGGGCCAACGTCCTGACTTTC. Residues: CAISESLRSGANVLTF.